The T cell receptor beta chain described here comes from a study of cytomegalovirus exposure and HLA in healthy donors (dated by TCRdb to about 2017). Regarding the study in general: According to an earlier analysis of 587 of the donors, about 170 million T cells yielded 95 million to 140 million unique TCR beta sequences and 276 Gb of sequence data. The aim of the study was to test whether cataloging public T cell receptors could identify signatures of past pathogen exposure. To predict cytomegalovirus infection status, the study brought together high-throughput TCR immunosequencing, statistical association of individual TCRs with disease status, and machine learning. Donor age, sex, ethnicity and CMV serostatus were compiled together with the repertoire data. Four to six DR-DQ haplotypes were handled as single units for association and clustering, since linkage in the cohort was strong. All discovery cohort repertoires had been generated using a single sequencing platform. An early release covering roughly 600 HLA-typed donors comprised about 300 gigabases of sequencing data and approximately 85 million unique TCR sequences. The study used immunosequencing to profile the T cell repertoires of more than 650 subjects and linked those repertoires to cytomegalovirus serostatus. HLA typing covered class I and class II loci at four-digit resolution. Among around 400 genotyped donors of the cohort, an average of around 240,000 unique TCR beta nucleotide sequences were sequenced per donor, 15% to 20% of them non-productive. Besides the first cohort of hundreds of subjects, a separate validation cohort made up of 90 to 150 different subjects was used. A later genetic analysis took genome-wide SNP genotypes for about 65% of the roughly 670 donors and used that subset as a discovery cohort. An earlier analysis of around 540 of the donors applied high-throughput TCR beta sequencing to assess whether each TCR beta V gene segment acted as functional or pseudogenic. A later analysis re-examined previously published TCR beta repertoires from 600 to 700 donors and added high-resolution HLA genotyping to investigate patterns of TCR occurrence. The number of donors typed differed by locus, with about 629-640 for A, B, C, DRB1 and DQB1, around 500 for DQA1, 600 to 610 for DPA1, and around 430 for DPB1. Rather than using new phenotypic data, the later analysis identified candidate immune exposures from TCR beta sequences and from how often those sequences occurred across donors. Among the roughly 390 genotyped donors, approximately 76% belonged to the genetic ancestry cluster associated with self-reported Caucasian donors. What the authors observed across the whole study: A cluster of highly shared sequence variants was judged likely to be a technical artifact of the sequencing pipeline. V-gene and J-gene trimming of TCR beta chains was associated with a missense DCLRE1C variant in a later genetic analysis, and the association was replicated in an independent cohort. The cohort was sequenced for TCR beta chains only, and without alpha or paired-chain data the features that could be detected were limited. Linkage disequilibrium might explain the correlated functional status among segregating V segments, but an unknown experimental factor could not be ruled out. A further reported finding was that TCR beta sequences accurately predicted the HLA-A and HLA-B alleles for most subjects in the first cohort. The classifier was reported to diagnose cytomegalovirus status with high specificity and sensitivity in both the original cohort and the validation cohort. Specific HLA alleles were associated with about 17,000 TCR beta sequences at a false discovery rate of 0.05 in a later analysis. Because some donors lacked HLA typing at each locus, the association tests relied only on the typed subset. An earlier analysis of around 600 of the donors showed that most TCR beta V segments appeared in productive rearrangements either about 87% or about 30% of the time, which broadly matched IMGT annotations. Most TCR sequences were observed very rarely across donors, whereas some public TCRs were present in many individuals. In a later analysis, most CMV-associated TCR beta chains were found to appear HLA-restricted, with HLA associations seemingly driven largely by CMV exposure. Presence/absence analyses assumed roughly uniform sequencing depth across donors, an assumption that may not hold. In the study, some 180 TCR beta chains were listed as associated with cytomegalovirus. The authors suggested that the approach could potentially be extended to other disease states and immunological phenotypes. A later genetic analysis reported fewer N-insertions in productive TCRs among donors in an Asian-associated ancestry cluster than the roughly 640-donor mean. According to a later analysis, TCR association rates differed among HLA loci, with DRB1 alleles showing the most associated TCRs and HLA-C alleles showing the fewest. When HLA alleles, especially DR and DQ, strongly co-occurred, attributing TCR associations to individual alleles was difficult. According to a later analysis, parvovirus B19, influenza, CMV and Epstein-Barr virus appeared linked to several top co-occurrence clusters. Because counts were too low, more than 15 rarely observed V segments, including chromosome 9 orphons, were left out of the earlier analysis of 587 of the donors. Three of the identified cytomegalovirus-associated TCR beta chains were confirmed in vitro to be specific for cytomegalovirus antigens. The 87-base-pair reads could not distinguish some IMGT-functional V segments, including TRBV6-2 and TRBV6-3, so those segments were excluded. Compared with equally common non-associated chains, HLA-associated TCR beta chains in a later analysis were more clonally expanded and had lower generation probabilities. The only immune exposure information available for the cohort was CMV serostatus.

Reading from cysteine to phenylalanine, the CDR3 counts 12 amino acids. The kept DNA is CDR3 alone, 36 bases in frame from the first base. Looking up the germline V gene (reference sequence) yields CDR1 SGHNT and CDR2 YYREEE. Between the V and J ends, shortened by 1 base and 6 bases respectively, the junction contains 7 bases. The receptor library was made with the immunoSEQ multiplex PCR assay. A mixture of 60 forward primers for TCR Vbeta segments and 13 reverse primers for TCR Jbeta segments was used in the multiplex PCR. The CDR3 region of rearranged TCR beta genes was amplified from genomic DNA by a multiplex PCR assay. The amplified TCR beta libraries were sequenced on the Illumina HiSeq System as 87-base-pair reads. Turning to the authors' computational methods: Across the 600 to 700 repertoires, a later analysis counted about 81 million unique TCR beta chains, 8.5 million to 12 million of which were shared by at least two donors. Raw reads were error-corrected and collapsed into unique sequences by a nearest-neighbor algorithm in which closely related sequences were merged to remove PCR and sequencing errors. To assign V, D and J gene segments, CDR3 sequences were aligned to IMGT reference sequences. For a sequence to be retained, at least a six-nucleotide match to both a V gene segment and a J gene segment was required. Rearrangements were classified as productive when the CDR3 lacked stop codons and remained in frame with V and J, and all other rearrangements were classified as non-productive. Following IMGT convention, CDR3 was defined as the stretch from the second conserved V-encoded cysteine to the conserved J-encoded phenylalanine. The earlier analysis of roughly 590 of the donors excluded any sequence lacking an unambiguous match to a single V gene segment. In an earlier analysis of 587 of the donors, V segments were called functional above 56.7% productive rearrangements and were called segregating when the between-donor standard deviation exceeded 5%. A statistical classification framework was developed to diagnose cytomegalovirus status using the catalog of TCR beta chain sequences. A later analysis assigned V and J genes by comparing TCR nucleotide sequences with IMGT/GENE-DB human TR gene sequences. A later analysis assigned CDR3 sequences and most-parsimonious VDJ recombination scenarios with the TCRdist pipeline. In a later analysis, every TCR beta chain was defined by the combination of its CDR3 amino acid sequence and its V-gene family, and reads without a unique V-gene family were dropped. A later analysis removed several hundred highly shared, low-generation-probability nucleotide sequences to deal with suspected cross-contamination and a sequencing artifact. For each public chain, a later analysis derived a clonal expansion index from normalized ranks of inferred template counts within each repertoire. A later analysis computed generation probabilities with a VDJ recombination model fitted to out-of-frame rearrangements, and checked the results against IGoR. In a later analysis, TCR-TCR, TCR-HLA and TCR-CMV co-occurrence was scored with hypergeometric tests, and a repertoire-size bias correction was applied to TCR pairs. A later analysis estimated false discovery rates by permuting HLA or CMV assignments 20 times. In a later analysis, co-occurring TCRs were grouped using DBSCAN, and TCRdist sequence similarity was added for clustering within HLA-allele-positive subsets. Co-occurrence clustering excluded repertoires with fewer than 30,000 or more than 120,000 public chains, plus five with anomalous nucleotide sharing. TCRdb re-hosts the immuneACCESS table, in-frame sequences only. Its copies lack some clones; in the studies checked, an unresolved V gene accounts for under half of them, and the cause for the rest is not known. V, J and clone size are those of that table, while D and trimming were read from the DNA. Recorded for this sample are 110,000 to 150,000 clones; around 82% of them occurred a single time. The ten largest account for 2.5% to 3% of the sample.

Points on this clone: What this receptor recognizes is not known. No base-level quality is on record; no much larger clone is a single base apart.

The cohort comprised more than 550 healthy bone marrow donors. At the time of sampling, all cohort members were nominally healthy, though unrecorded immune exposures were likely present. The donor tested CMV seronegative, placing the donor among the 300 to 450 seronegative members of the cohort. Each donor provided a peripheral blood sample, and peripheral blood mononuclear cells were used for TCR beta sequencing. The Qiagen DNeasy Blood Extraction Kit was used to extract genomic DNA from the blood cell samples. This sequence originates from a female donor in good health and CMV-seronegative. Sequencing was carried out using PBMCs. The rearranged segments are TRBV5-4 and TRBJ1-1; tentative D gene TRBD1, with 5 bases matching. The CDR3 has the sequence CASSLQGAEAFF. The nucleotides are TGTGCCAGCAGCTTGCAGGGTGCTGAAGCTTTCTTT. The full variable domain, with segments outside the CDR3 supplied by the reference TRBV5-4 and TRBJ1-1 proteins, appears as ETGVTQSPTHLIKTRGQQVTLRCSSQSGHNTVSWYQQALGQGPQFIFQYYREEENGRGNFPPRFSGLQFPNYSSELNVNALELDDSALYLCASSLQGAEAFFGQGTRLTVV.